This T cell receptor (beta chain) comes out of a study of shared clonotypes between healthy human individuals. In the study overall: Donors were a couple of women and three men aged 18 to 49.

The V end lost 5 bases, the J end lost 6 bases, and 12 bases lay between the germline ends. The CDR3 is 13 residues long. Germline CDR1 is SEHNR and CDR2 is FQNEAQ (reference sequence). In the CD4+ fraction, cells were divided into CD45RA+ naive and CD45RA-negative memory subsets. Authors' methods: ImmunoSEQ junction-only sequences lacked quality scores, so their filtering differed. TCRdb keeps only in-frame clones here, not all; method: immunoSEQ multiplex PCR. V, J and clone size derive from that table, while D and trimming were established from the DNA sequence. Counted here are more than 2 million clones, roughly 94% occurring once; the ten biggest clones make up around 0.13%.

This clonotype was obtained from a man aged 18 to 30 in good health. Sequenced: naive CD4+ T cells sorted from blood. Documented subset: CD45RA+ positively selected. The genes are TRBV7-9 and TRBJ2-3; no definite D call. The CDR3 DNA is TGTGCCAGCAGCGCTCTATCCGCGGATACGCAGTATTTT. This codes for CASSALSADTQYF. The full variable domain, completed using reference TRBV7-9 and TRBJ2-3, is DTGVSQNPRHKITKRGQNVTFRCDPISEHNRLYWYRQTLGQGPEFLTYFQNEAQLEKSRLLSDRFSAERPKGSFSTLEIQRTEQGDSAMYLCASSALSADTQYFGPGTRLTVL.